These 17 T cell receptor beta chains were sequenced from one sample in a study of blood T cell repertoires in COVID-19 (dated by TCRdb to 2018 to 2020). The receptor library was made with the immunoSEQ multiplex PCR assay. TCRdb mirrors the immuneACCESS table, restricted to in-frame sequences. Some clones are absent from its copies; in checked studies, under half trace to an unresolved V gene, and the reason for the others is unknown. The sample profile shows about 150,000 clones; roughly 90% of them were found once. The ten largest account for around 4% of the sample. The material sequenced was peripheral blood. The receptors were gathered from an older woman with acute or convalescent COVID-19.

This clone was counted once. This chain uses TRBV5-1 with TRBJ2-7; TRBD1 aligns across 7 bases. The V and J ends lost 4 bases and 1 base, in that order; junction bases with no gene match: 11. Germline V gene lookup returns CDR1 SGHRS and CDR2 YFSETQ. CDR3 length: 16 residues. CDR3 sequence reads: CASSPRPGQLSYEQYF. The CDR3 region has the DNA TGCGCCAGCAGCCCCCGACCGGGACAGTTATCCTACGAGCAGTACTTC.

The rearrangement joins TRBV5-5 to TRBJ1-2, with unresolved D. Trimming cost V 0 bases and J 2 bases, with 8 bases left between them. Germline V gene lookup returns CDR1 SGHKS and CDR2 YYEKEE (reference sequence). The CDR3 totals 14 residues. CDR3 residues: CASSLATGNYGYTF. The CDR3 bases are TGTGCCAGCAGCTTGGCTACGGGAAACTATGGCTACACCTTC.

The genes are TRBV7-8 and TRBJ2-2, with D possibly TRBD1 on 5 matching bases. The CDR3 runs 16 residues. V dropped 3 bases and J dropped 0 bases, with 11 bases sitting between them. Germline V CDR1 and CDR2: SGHVS, FQNEAQ. This CDR3 is CASSFRVSANTGELFF. The CDR3 DNA reads as TGTGCCAGCAGCTTCAGGGTTTCCGCGAACACCGGGGAGCTGTTTTTT.

The rearrangement uses TRBV27 and TRBJ2-5, with D maybe TRBD1 (6 bases). Germline V gene sequence: CDR1 MNHEY, CDR2 SMNVEV (reference sequence). Trimming shortened V by 0 bases and J by 5 bases, and 7 bases separated the two germline ends. The CDR3 totals 13 residues. CDR3 protein: CASSLSRGETQYF. The CDR3 nucleotides are TGTGCCAGCAGTTTATCGAGGGGGGAGACCCAGTACTTC.

V gene TRBV7-6 combines with J gene TRBJ1-2; the match to TRBD1 covers 11 bases. V lost 5 bases, J lost 8 bases, and 13 bases stayed unmatched. This CDR3 contains 16 residues. Germline assignment: CDR1 SGHVS and CDR2 FNYEAQ. The CDR3 DNA follows: TGTGCCAGCAGCCGGGGAGTGAGGGACAGGGGGACAGGCTACACCTTC. It yields the protein CASSRGVRDRGTGYTF.

The chain carries TRBV19 and TRBJ1-5; D is uncertain. The CDR3 runs 12 residues. Germline lookup yields CDR1 LNHDA and CDR2 SQIVND (reference sequence). Trimming took 5 bases from V and 6 from J, leaving 8 bases between them. The CDR3 loop reads CASSDRVQPQHF. In nucleotides, the CDR3 is TGTGCCAGTAGTGACCGGGTTCAGCCCCAGCATTTT.

V and J are TRBV7-2 and TRBJ2-1, with 8 bases aligning to TRBD1. CDR3 length: 16 amino acids. V lost 5 bases to trimming and J lost 3 bases; unmatched junction nucleotides: 9. Germline CDR1 SGHTA, CDR2 FQGNSA. This CDR3 reads CASSQTWTGYYNEQFF. The CDR3 coding sequence is TGTGCCAGCAGCCAAACCTGGACAGGGTACTACAATGAGCAGTTCTTC.

V is TRBV7-6 and J is TRBJ1-3; maybe TRBD1 (6 bases). V gave up 1 base and J gave up 4 bases, with 14 bases separating them. The CDR3 has 16 amino acids. CDR1 is SGHVS, CDR2 FNYEAQ, per germline. The CDR3 loop is CASSLVPQGSGNTIYF. CDR3 DNA: TGTGCCAGCAGCTTAGTACCACAGGGTTCAGGAAACACCATATATTTT.

Turning to this clone: Distinct nucleotide sequences in the sample also encode this CDR3. The chain carries TRBV3-1 (or the pseudogene TRBV3-2) and TRBJ1-3, with D possibly being TRBD1 (6 bases). The germline gives CDR1 LGHDT, CDR2 YNNKEL (reference sequence). The CDR3 has 14 amino acids. V lost 3 bases and J lost 2, with 8 bases in between. CDR3 region: CASSQAGAGNTIYF. DNA of the CDR3: TGTGCCAGCAGCCAGGCAGGGGCTGGAAACACCATATATTTT.

CDR3 bases: TGCGCCAGCAGCTTGGTGGCGGGAGATAGCACAGATACGCAGTATTTT. This gives the protein CASSLVAGDSTDTQYF. The chain recombines TRBV5-1 with TRBJ2-3, with 7 bases matching TRBD2. CDR1 is SGHRS and CDR2 is YFSETQ in the germline V gene. The CDR3 covers 16 residues. J gave up 0 bases and V 0 bases, and 4 bases lay outside the gene matches.

This clone showed up just once. The V and J genes are TRBV12-3 or TRBV12-4 and TRBJ2-7, with TRBD2 as a possible D gene (5 bases). CDR3 length equals 13 residues. The ends were cut back, 6 bases at V and 0 bases at J, with 9 bases in the middle. The CDR3 sequence: CASRHTSSYEQYF. The CDR3 nucleotides read TGTGCCAGCAGGCATACTAGCTCCTACGAGCAGTACTTC.

The sample holds a few counts of this clone. The V gene is TRBV11-2, the J gene TRBJ1-5; D is unclear. This CDR3 comprises 13 residues. Germline V gene lookup returns CDR1 SGHAT and CDR2 FQNNGV. The germline V and J ends were trimmed by 0 bases and 4 bases, with 4 bases remaining between them. The CDR3, as DNA: TGTGCCAGCAGCTTAGAGGCAAATCAGCCCCAGCATTTT. This encodes CASSLEANQPQHF.

V and J are TRBV6-5 and TRBJ1-1, with 7 bases lining up with TRBD1. The CDR3 has 14 amino acids. V shed 0 bases and J 5 bases; nucleotides not matched to a gene: 3. Germline V gene sequence: CDR1 MNHEY, CDR2 SVGAGI. CDR3 in amino acids: CASSYSQGWTEAFF. DNA for the CDR3: TGTGCCAGCAGTTACTCACAGGGGTGGACTGAAGCTTTCTTT.

This chain connects TRBV19 to TRBJ2-2; possible D gene TRBD1, 6 bases. Germline CDR1 is LNHDA and CDR2 is SQIVND (reference sequence). Trimming took 3 bases from V and 5 from J, leaving 13 bases between them. The CDR3 contains 15 residues. CDR3 nucleotide sequence: TGTGCCAGTAGTATCTTGAACAGGGCGACCGGGGAGCTGTTTTTT. Translation: CASSILNRATGELFF.

The chain employs TRBV6-5 and TRBJ1-4; D is unresolved. Looked up from germline, CDR1 is MNHEY and CDR2 is SVGAGI. Deletions cut 2 bases from V and 3 bases from J, with 10 bases between. This CDR3 region has 15 residues. The CDR3 loop reads CASSYNRNANEKLFF. For the CDR3, the DNA is TGTGCCAGCAGTTACAATCGTAATGCTAATGAAAAACTGTTTTTT.

As for this clone: This specimen includes other DNA sequences encoding the same CDR3. The chain is built from TRBV5-5 and TRBJ2-6; 7 nucleotides line up with TRBD1. Germline V CDR1 and CDR2: SGHKS, YYEKEE (reference sequence). With V trimmed by 0 bases and J by 4 bases, 10 bases remained unmatched. CDR3 length: 18 amino acids. The CDR3 DNA is TGTGCCAGCAGCTTGGAGTACAGGGGTGGGGCGGGGGCCAACGTCCTGACTTTC. The encoded protein is CASSLEYRGGAGANVLTF.

The chain is built from TRBV7-9 and TRBJ2-3; TRBD1 is a possible D gene (6 bases). The germline V gene has CDR1 SEHNR and CDR2 FQNEAQ (reference sequence). Trimming cost V 1 base and J 2 bases, with 7 bases left between them. The CDR3 runs 14 residues. The CDR3 DNA reads TGTGCCAGCAGCTTAGACAGGGCCACAGATACGCAGTATTTT. It codes for CASSLDRATDTQYF.